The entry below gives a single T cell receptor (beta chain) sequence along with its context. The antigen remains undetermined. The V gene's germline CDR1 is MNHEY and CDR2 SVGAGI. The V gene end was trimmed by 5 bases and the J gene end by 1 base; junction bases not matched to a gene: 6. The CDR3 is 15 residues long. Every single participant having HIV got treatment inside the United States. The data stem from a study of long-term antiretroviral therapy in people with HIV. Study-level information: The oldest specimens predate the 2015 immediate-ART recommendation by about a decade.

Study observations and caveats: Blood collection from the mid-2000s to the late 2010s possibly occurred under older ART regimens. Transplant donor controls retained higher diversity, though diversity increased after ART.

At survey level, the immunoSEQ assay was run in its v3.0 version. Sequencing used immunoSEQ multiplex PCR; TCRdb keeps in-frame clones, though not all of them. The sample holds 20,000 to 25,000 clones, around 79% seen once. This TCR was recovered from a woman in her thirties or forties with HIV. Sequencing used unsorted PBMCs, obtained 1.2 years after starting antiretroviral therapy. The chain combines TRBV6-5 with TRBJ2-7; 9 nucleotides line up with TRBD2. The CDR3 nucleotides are TGTGCCAGCAGTCCTGGCGGGGGGGCATCCTACGAGCAGTACTTC. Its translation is CASSPGGGASYEQYF.